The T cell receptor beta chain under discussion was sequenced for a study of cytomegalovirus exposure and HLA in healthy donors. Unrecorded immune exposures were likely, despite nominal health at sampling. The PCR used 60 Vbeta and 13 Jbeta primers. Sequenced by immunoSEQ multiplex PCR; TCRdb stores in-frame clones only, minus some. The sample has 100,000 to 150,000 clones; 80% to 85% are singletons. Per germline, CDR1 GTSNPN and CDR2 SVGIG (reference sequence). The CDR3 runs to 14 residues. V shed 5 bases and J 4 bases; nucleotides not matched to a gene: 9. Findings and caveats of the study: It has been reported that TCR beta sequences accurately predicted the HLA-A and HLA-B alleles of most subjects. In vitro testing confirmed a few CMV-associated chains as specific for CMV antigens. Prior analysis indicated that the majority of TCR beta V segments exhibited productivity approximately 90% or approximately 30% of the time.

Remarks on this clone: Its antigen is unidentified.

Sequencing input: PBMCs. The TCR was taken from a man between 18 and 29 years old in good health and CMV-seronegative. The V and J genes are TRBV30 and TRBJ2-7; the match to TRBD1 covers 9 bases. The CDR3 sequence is CAWGAGQGLYEQYF. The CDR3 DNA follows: TGTGCCTGGGGTGCGGGACAGGGTTTGTACGAGCAGTACTTC.